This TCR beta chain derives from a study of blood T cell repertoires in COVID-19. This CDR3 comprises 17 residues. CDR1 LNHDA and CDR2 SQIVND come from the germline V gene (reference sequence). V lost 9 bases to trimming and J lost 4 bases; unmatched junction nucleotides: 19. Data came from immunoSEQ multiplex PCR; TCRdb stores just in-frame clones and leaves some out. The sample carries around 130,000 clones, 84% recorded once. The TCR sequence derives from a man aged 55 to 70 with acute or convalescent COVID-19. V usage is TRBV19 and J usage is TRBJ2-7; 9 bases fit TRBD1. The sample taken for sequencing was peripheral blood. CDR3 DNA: TGTGCCAGAAGGTGGGACAGGGAATCCCAGGATGGATACGAGCAGTACTTC. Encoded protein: CARRWDRESQDGYEQYF. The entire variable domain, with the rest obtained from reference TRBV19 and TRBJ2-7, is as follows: DGGITQSPKYLFRKEGQNVTLSCEQNLNHDAMYWYRQDPGQGLRLIYYSQIVNDFQKGDIAEGYSVSREKKESFPLTVTSAQKNPTAFYLCARRWDRESQDGYEQYFGPGTRLTVT.